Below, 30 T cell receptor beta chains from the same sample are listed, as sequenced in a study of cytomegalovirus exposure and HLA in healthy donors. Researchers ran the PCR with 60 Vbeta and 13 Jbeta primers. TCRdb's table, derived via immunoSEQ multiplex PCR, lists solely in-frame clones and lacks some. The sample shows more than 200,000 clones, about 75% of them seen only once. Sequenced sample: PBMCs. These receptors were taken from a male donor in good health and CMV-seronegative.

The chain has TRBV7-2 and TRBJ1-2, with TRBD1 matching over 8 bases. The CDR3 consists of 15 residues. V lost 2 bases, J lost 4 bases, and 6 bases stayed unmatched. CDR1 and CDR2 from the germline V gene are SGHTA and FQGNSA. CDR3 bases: TGTGCCAGCAGCTTATATAGACAGGGGACCTATGGCTACACCTTC. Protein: CASSLYRQGTYGYTF.

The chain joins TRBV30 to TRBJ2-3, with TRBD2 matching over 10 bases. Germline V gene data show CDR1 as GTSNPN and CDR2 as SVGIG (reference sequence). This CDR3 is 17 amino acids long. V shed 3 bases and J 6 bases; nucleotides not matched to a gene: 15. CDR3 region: CAWSRGLAGALGDTQYF. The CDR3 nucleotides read TGTGCCTGGAGCCGGGGGCTAGCGGGGGCCCTCGGGGATACGCAGTATTTT.

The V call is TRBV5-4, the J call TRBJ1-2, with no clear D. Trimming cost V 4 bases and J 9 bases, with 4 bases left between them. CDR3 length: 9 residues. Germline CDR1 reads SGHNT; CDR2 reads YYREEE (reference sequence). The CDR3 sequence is CASSTRYTF. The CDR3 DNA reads TGTGCCAGCAGCACACGCTACACCTTC.

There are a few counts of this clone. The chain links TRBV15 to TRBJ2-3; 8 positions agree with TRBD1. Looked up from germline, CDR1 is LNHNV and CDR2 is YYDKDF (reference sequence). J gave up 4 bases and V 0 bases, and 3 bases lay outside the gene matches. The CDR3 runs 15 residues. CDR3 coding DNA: TGTGCCACCAGCAGAGACAGGGGGCGCCCAGATACGCAGTATTTT. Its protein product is CATSRDRGRPDTQYF.

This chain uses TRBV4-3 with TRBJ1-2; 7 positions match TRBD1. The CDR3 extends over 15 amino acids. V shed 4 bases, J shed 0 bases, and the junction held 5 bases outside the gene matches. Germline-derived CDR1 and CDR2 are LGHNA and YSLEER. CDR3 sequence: CASSRPGQPNYGYTF. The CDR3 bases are TGCGCCAGCAGCCGACCGGGACAGCCTAACTATGGCTACACCTTC.

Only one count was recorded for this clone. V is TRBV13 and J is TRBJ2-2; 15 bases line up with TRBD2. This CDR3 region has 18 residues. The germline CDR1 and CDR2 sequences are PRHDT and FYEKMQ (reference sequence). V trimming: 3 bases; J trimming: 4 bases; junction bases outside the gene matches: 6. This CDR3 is CASSFGLAGGHITGELFF. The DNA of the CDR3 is TGTGCCAGCAGCTTCGGACTAGCGGGAGGGCATATCACCGGGGAGCTGTTTTTT.

CDR3 coding DNA: TGTGCCAGCAGCTCGACTAGCGGGAACTACAATGAGCAGTTCTTC. Encoded protein: CASSSTSGNYNEQFF. This chain connects TRBV7-9 to TRBJ2-1; 11 nucleotides match TRBD2. CDR3 length equals 15 residues. The V segment lost 4 bases and the J segment 3 bases; nucleotides outside the gene matches: 2. Germline CDR1 is SEHNR and CDR2 is FQNEAQ (reference sequence).

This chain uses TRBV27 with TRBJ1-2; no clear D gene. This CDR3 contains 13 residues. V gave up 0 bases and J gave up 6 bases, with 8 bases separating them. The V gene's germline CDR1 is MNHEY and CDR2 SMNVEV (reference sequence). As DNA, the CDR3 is TGTGCCAGCAGTTTATCCCCCGGTCATGGCTACACCTTC. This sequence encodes CASSLSPGHGYTF.

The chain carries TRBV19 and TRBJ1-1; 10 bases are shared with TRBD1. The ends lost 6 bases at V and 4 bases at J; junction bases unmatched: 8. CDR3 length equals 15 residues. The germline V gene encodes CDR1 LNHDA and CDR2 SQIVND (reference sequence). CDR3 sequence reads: CASRVPTGGITEAFF. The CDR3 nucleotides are TGTGCCAGTAGAGTCCCGACAGGGGGCATCACTGAAGCTTTCTTT.

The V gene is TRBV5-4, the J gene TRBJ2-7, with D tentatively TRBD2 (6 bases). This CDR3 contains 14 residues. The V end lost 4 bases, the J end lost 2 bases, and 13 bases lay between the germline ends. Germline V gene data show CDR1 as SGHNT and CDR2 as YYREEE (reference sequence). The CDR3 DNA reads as TGTGCCAGCAGCGTAGGGACTGTAGCCTACGAGCAGTACTTC. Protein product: CASSVGTVAYEQYF.

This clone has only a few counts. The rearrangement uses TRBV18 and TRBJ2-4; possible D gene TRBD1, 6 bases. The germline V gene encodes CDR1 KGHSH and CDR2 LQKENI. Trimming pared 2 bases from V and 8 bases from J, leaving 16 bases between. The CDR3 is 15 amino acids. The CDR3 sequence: CASSPYRQGPDIQYF. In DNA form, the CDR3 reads TGTGCCAGCTCACCATATCGTCAGGGGCCGGACATTCAGTACTTC.

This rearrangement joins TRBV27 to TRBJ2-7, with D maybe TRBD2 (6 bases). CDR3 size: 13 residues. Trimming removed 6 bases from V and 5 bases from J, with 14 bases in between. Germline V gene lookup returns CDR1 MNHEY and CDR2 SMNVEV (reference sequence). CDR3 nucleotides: TGTGCCAGCAGGTTTGTCGGGAGCCACGAGCAGTACTTC. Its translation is CASRFVGSHEQYF.

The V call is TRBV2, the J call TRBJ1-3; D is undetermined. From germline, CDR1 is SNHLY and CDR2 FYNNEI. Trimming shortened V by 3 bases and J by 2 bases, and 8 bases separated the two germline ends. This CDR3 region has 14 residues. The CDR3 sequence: CASSDRGAGNTIYF. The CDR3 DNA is TGTGCCAGCAGTGACCGGGGAGCTGGAAACACCATATATTTT.

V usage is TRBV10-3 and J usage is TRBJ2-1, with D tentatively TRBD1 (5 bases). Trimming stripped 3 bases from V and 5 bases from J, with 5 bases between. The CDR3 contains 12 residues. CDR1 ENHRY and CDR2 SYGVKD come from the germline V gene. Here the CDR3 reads CAISDRDNEQFF. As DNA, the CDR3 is TGTGCCATCAGTGACAGGGACAATGAGCAGTTCTTC.

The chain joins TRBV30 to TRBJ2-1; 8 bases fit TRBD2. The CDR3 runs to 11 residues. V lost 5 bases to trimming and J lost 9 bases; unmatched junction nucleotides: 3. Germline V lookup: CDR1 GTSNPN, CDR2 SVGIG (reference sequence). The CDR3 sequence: CAWSSGGEQFF. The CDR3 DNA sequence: TGTGCCTGGTCGAGCGGGGGTGAGCAGTTCTTC.

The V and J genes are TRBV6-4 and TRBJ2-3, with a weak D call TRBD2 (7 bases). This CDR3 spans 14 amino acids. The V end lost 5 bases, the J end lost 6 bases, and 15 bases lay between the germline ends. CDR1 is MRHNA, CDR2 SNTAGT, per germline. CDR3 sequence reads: CASSSTGGQDTQYF. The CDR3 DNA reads TGTGCCAGCAGTAGTACGGGGGGCCAGGATACGCAGTATTTT.

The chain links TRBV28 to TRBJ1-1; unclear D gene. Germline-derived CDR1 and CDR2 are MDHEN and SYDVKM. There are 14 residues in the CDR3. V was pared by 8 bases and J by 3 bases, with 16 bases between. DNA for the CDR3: TGTGCCAGCGGTAGTCCTGGTTCCTACACTGAAGCTTTCTTT. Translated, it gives CASGSPGSYTEAFF.

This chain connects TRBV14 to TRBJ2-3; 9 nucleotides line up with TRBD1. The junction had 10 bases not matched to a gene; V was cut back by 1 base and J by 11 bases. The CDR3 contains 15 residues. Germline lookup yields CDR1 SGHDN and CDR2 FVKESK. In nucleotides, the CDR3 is TGTGCCAGCAGCCAAGGGACAGGGGCCCGGAGGGAGCAGTATTTT. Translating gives CASSQGTGARREQYF.

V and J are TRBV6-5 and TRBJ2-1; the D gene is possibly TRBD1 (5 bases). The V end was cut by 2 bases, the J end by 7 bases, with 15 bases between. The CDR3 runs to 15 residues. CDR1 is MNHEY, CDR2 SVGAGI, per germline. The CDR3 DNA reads TGTGCCAGCAGTTACAGGCAGGGCCTAAAAAATGAGCAGTTCTTC. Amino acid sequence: CASSYRQGLKNEQFF.

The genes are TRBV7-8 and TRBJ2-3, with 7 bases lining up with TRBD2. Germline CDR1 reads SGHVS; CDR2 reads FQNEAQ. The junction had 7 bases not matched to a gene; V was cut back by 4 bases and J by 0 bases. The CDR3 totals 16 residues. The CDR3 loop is CASSSRLAESTDTQYF. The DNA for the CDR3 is TGTGCCAGCAGCTCAAGGCTAGCGGAGAGCACAGATACGCAGTATTTT.

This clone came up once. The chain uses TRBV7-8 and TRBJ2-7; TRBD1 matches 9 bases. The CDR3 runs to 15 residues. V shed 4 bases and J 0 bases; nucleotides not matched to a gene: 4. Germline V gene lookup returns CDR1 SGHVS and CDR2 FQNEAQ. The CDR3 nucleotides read TGTGCCAGCAGCTCGGGACAGGGCCACTCCTACGAGCAGTACTTC. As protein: CASSSGQGHSYEQYF.

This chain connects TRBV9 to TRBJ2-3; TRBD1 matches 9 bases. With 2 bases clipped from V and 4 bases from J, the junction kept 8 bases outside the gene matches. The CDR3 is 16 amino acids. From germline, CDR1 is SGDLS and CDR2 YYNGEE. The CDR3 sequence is CASSVPTGGVADTQYF. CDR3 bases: TGTGCCAGCAGCGTTCCCACAGGGGGCGTCGCAGATACGCAGTATTTT.

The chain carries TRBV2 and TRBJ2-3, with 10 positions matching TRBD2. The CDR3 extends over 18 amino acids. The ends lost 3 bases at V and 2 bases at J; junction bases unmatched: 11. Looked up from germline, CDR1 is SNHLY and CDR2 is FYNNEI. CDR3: CASSDWQELAGLTDTQYF. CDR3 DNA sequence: TGTGCCAGCAGTGATTGGCAAGAACTAGCGGGGCTCACAGATACGCAGTATTTT.

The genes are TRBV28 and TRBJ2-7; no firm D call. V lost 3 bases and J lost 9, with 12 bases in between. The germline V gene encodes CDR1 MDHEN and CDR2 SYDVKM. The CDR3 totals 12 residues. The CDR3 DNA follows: TGTGCCAGCAGTTTCGTTGGTCCGGGGCAGTACTTC. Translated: CASSFVGPGQYF. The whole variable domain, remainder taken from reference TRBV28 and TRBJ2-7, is DVKVTQSSRYLVKRTGEKVFLECVQDMDHENMFWYRQDPGLGLRLIYFSYDVKMKEKGDIPEGYSVSREKKERFSLILESASTNQTSMYLCASSFVGPGQYFGPGTRLTVT.

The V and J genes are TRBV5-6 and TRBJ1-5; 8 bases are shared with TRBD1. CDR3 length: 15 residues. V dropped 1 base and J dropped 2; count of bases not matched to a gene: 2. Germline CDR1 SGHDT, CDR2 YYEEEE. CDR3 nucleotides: TGTGCCAGCAGCTTGACGACAGGGGGCAATCAGCCCCAGCATTTT. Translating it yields CASSLTTGGNQPQHF.

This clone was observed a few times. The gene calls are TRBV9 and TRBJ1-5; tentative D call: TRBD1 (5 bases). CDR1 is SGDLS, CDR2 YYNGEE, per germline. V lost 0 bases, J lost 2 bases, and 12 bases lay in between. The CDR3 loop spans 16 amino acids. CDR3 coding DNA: TGTGCCAGCAGCGTAGCCAGGGAGGACGGCAATCAGCCCCAGCATTTT. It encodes CASSVAREDGNQPQHF.

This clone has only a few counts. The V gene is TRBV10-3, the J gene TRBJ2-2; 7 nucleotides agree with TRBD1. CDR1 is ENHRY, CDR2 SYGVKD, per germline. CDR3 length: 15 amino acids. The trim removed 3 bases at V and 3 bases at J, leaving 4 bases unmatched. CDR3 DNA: TGTGCCATCAGTGAAGACAGGGAAGACACCGGGGAGCTGTTTTTT. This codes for CAISEDREDTGELFF.

The CDR3 coding sequence is TGTGCCAGCGGCCCCATAGGAGCGACACCGGGAGAGCAGTACTTC. This sequence encodes CASGPIGATPGEQYF. The chain couples TRBV28 to TRBJ2-7; D might be TRBD2 (5 bases). V lost 8 bases, J lost 7 bases, and 24 bases lay in between. Germline V gene lookup returns CDR1 MDHEN and CDR2 SYDVKM. The CDR3 contains 15 residues. Full variable domain (missing parts from reference TRBV28 and TRBJ2-7): DVKVTQSSRYLVKRTGEKVFLECVQDMDHENMFWYRQDPGLGLRLIYFSYDVKMKEKGDIPEGYSVSREKKERFSLILESASTNQTSMYLCASGPIGATPGEQYFGPGTRLTVT.

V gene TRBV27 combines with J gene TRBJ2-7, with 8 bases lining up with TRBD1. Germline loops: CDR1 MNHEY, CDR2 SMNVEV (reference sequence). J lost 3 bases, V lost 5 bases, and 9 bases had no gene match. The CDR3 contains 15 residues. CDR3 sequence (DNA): TGTGCCAGCAGTCAAAGCCAGGGGGCGTTCTACGAGCAGTACTTC. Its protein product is CASSQSQGAFYEQYF.

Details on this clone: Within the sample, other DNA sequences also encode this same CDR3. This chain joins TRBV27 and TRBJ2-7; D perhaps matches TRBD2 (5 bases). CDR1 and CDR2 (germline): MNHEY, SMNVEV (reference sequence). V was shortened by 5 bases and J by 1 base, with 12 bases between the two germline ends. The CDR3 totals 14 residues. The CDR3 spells CASSVGLASYEQYF. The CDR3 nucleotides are TGTGCCAGCAGTGTAGGACTTGCATCCTACGAGCAGTACTTC.